This T cell receptor (beta chain) was documented in a study of blood T cells in healthy people across ages. Overall study findings and caveats: Since the PBMCs were unsorted, naive and antigen-experienced cells could not be conclusively compared.

This clonotype was observed a single time. What it recognizes is unknown. Likely a read error: the CDR3 ends without its conserved phenylalanine or tryptophan. Aged about 6 to 100, donors were systemically healthy Caucasians from Russia. The CDR3 covers 14 residues. Per the germline V gene, CDR1 is DFQATT and CDR2 is SNEGSKA (reference sequence). Trimming left V 4 bases short and J 0 bases short, with 10 bases between. A second PCR of 7 to 11 cycles used a sample-barcoded 5' primer and a J-beta primer mix. TCRdb independently ran MiXCR on the 5' RACE reads; one entry per CDR3 protein. The sample lists 780,000 or so distinct CDR3 sequences, around 25% seen once, with more than 3% in the top ten. These data are also associated with another study on T cells of mothers and their children. That report adds: Each mother gave over 8 million TCR beta CDR3 reads; each child, several million.

Sequencing was done on a sample of blood. The receptor was isolated from a boy between 5 and 17 years old in good health. The rearrangement uses TRBV20-1 and TRBJ2-1, with D perhaps TRBD2 (5 bases). The CDR3 loop reads CSATRGGSYNEQFS. The DNA for the CDR3 is TGCAGTGCTACGCGCGGAGGCTCCTACAATGAGCAGTTCTCC.